A single T cell receptor (beta chain) is shown here with its context. The target antigen is unknown. The data derive from a study of T cell responses to AZD1222 COVID-19 vaccine. Broader study findings: White British donors predominated, females outnumbered males, and clonal diversity was possibly underestimated. Repertoires were collected only later (after the peak T cell response had occurred).

Data came from immunoSEQ multiplex PCR; TCRdb stores just in-frame clones and leaves some out. Here the sample spans some 130,000 clones, approximately 92% being singletons. Germline V gene lookup returns CDR1 MDHEN and CDR2 SYDVKM. The CDR3 is 17 residues long. V lost 7 bases and J lost 0, with 19 bases in between. This receptor was taken from an adult who received the AZD1222 COVID-19 vaccine. The genes are TRBV28 and TRBJ1-5, with a weak D call TRBD1 (5 bases). Sequencing was performed on peripheral blood, taken 28 days after the second AZD1222 dose. CDR3 sequence (DNA): TGTGCCAGCACGGGGGGGTCTACATACTATAGCAATCAGCCCCAGCATTTT. It yields the protein CASTGGSTYYSNQPQHF.